This T cell receptor beta chain emerged from a study of blood T cell repertoires in COVID-19. Per the study methods: Amplification with reference gene primers provided the estimates of nucleated cell counts. The protocol was immunoSEQ multiplex PCR, while the TCRdb copy is restricted to in-frame clones and leaves out a portion. That table gives V, J and clone size, and the DNA gave D and trimming. Of about 170,000 clones listed, 75% to 90% are singletons. This receptor was taken from a woman aged 50 to 65 who had recovered from COVID-19. The specimen sequenced was PBMCs or T cells enriched from blood (not recorded which).

The chain's CDR3 is CASSQGASRPGYYTF. The DNA for the CDR3 is TGCGCCAGCAGCCAAGGGGCATCCAGACCCGGCTACTACACCTTC. The genes are TRBV4-1 and TRBJ1-2, with D unresolved. Germline V gives CDR1 MGHRA, CDR2 YSYEKL. CDR3 length: 15 residues. Deletions cut 1 base from V and 10 bases from J, with 19 bases between.